This record concerns one T cell receptor beta chain sequence. Its antigen is currently unknown. This sample is drawn from a study of T cell responses to AZD1222 COVID-19 vaccine. Findings and limits, study-wide: The study identified only 6 or 7 AZD1222 recipients as seropositive at baseline.

TCRdb keeps only in-frame clones here, not all; method: immunoSEQ multiplex PCR. This table holds under 150,000 clones, 75% to 95% found once. Germline loops: CDR1 MNHEY, CDR2 SVGEGT. This CDR3 contains 14 residues. The V segment lost 6 bases and the J segment 8 bases; nucleotides outside the gene matches: 4. This sequence was found in an adult who received the AZD1222 COVID-19 vaccine. The V call is TRBV6-2 or TRBV6-3, the J call TRBJ1-4; 12 bases align to TRBD1. Specimen: peripheral blood, collected 28 days after the second AZD1222 dose. The CDR3 DNA is TGTGCCAGCAGCCCCGGGACAGGGGGCGAAAAACTGTTTTTT. Translation gives CASSPGTGGEKLFF.